This T cell receptor (beta chain) was profiled in a study of control samples from healthy donors and cancer patients. Measured with immunoSEQ multiplex PCR; TCRdb has only the in-frame clones, and not every one. The sample has 150,000 to 200,000 clones; approximately 86% are singletons. The sequenced sample was blood. The source is a woman in her twenties or thirties in good health.

CDR3 residues: CASSLPPQGSAYEQYF. The DNA of the CDR3 is TGTGCCAGCAGTCTCCCACCACAGGGTTCCGCCTACGAGCAGTACTTC. The chain has TRBV28 and TRBJ2-7; D is perhaps TRBD1 (6 bases). Trimming took 5 bases from V and 2 from J, leaving 19 bases between them. This CDR3 has 16 amino acids. From germline, CDR1 is MDHEN and CDR2 SYDVKM.